This entry lists 10 T cell receptor beta chains sequenced from one sample in a study of T cell changes during pregnancy in multiple sclerosis. Generated by immunoSEQ multiplex PCR, the TCRdb table keeps only in-frame clones and is missing some. The data contain about 69,000 clones, 85% to 95% of them singletons. Sequencing was performed on peripheral blood, taken in the third trimester of pregnancy. The receptors were sampled from a female donor in good health, enrolled as a control in a pregnancy study.

The chain carries TRBV19 and TRBJ1-5; the D gene is possibly TRBD1 (6 bases). V lost 5 bases and J lost 7, with 12 bases in between. Per germline, CDR1 LNHDA and CDR2 SQIVND (reference sequence). The CDR3 has 13 residues. As DNA, the CDR3 is TGTGCCAGTAGTTCCCAGGGACACCAGCCCCAGCATTTT. Protein: CASSSQGHQPQHF.

The CDR3 coding sequence is TGTGCCAGCAGCTTGGGACAGGGAAGAACCGGGGAGCTGTTTTTT. Encoded protein: CASSLGQGRTGELFF. The chain carries TRBV11-3 and TRBJ2-2, with 9 bases matching TRBD1. The CDR3 runs to 15 residues. J gave up 5 bases and V 3 bases, and 4 bases lay outside the gene matches. The germline CDR1 and CDR2 sequences are SGHNT and YENEEA.

The rearrangement links TRBV18 to TRBJ2-7, with TRBD1 as a possible D gene (6 bases). CDR1 and CDR2 (germline): KGHSH, LQKENI. The CDR3 has 15 residues. The ends were cut back, 2 bases at V and 0 bases at J, with 11 bases in the middle. The CDR3 region has the DNA TGTGCCAGCTCACCATCGACAGGCCTCTCCTACGAGCAGTACTTC. As protein: CASSPSTGLSYEQYF.

CDR3 sequence reads: CASSASVGAKNIQYF. The CDR3 DNA reads TGTGCCAGCAGCGCGTCGGTCGGAGCCAAAAACATTCAGTACTTC. The V call is TRBV7-9, the J call TRBJ2-4; D is ambiguous. This CDR3 spans 15 amino acids. The germline CDR1 and CDR2 sequences are SEHNR and FQNEAQ (reference sequence). The ends were cut back, 5 bases at V and 0 bases at J, with 11 bases in the middle.

The V gene is TRBV21-1, the J gene TRBJ2-6; TRBD1 is taken as the D call from the table, unchecked against the DNA. TRBV21-1 has pseudogene status. This CDR3 is 17 amino acids long. The chain's CDR3 is CASSKDVVPDGANVLTF. DNA of the CDR3: TGTGCCAGCAGCAAAGATGTGGTGCCAGATGGGGCCAACGTCCTGACTTTC.

This clone was seen only once. The chain combines TRBV2 with TRBJ1-1, with TRBD1 matching over 7 bases. The CDR3 runs to 18 residues. The V gene's germline CDR1 is SNHLY and CDR2 FYNNEI. V was pared by 5 bases and J by 1 base, with 16 bases of the junction left unmatched. The chain's CDR3 is CASSRWGDRDWGNTEAFF. The CDR3 nucleotides read TGTGCCAGCAGTCGATGGGGAGACAGGGATTGGGGGAACACTGAAGCTTTCTTT.

V usage is TRBV6-6 and J usage is TRBJ2-2; 8 positions match TRBD2. CDR3 length: 13 amino acids. Germline V gene lookup returns CDR1 MNHNY and CDR2 SVGAGI (reference sequence). For the CDR3, the DNA is TGTAAGGCGAGCGGGGGGAACACCGGGGAGCTGTTTTTT. This encodes CKASGGNTGELFF.

The chain joins TRBV19 to TRBJ2-5, with 7 positions matching TRBD2. With V trimmed by 4 bases and J by 2 bases, 1 base remained unmatched. Germline CDR1 and CDR2: LNHDA and SQIVND (reference sequence). The CDR3 contains 13 residues. The CDR3 region is CASSTSGQETQYF. The CDR3 DNA sequence: TGTGCCAGTAGTACTAGCGGACAAGAGACCCAGTACTTC.

The rearrangement joins TRBV25-1 to TRBJ1-1; tentatively, D is TRBD1 (6 bases). The CDR3 runs 15 residues. V lost 2 bases and J lost 4, with 14 bases in between. In germline, CDR1 is MGHDK, CDR2 SYGVNS. The CDR3 nucleotides are TGTGCCAGCAGTGAAGCTGGGGGACACTTCACTGAAGCTTTCTTT. This codes for CASSEAGGHFTEAFF.

The rearrangement links TRBV5-1 to TRBJ2-4, with D uncertain. Between the trimmed V and J ends, which lost 4 bases and 0 bases, there was a span of 32 bases. CDR3 length: 22 residues. Germline V CDR1 and CDR2: SGHRS, YFSETQ. Written as DNA, the CDR3 is TGCGCCAGCAGCCTTCTGCCTATCTTGGGCTATAATCAAAAACTAGCCAAAAACATTCAGTACTTC. Translating gives CASSLLPILGYNQKLAKNIQYF.